This is a list of T cell receptor beta chains from one sample in a study of technical replicates of blood from several donors. The repertoire was sequenced with immunoSEQ multiplex PCR; TCRdb's copy has only in-frame clones and lacks some. This sample yields 72,000 or so clones, of which 94% are seen a single time; roughly 0.37% belongs to the top ten. The sequencing input was T cells isolated from PBMCs. These receptors were collected from a human donor in good health. The CDR3 runs from the conserved cysteine through the conserved F or W. Each record gives: V gene, D gene, J gene, clone size, CDR3 DNA, CDR3 protein. A D gene is named only where the DNA matches it firmly. Clone size is not always given. Where it is, it says once, few, many or a class for expanded clones.

v_gene: TRBV11-1
d_gene: NA
j_gene: TRBJ2-1
abundance: once
CDR3nt: TGTGCCAGCAGCGCGACGGGAGTATCAAATGAGCAGTTCTTC
CDR3aa: CASSATGVSNEQFF

v_gene: TRBV6-1
d_gene: NA
j_gene: TRBJ2-5
abundance: NA
CDR3nt: TGTGCCAGCAGTGAATGGGGAGCGGAGACCCAGTACTTC
CDR3aa: CASSEWGAETQYF

v_gene: TRBV28
d_gene: NA
j_gene: TRBJ2-2
abundance: NA
CDR3nt: TGTGCCAGCAGTTCCTCCCGGGACTCGACTTCCTTGAACACCGGGGAGCTGTTTTTT
CDR3aa: CASSSSRDSTSLNTGELFF

v_gene: TRBV5-1
d_gene: NA
j_gene: TRBJ1-1
abundance: NA
CDR3nt: TGCGCCAGCAGAACGGGGATATCTTACACTGAAGCTTTCTTT
CDR3aa: CASRTGISYTEAFF

v_gene: TRBV4-3
d_gene: TRBD1
j_gene: TRBJ2-5
abundance: NA
CDR3nt: TGCGCCAGCAGCCGTAACAGGGGGACGGCAGAGACCCAGTACTTC
CDR3aa: CASSRNRGTAETQYF

v_gene: TRBV5-8
d_gene: TRBD1
j_gene: TRBJ1-2
abundance: NA
CDR3nt: TGTGCCAGCAGCCCACCCGGGACAGGGGTGAGCTATGGCTACACCTTC
CDR3aa: CASSPPGTGVSYGYTF

v_gene: TRBV9
d_gene: NA
j_gene: TRBJ2-5
abundance: NA
CDR3nt: TGTGCCAGCAGCGTAGCTAAGTCAGGGCGGGGAGGAGAGACCCAGTACTTC
CDR3aa: CASSVAKSGRGGETQYF

v_gene: TRBV29-1
d_gene: NA
j_gene: TRBJ2-5
abundance: NA
CDR3nt: TGCAGCGTTGTGGGCAGTTTCCAAGAGACCCAGTACTTC
CDR3aa: CSVVGSFQETQYF

v_gene: TRBV4-2
d_gene: TRBD1
j_gene: TRBJ1-1
abundance: NA
CDR3nt: TGTGCCAGCAGCCCGGGGACAGCCACGTCTACGGCTTTCTTT
CDR3aa: CASSPGTATSTAFF

v_gene: TRBV6-5
d_gene: NA
j_gene: TRBJ2-2
abundance: NA
CDR3nt: TGTGCCAGCAGTTACCTGGGAGCGTCTACCGGGGAGCTGTTTTTT
CDR3aa: CASSYLGASTGELFF

v_gene: TRBV11-3
d_gene: NA
j_gene: TRBJ1-2
abundance: NA
CDR3nt: TGTGCCAGCAGCTCAGGAATTCCCTATGGCTACACCTTC
CDR3aa: CASSSGIPYGYTF

v_gene: TRBV19
d_gene: NA
j_gene: TRBJ2-7
abundance: NA
CDR3nt: TGTGCCAGCGAGGGTGGAGACGAGCAGTACTTC
CDR3aa: CASEGGDEQYF

v_gene: TRBV7-2
d_gene: TRBD2
j_gene: TRBJ2-5
abundance: NA
CDR3nt: TGTGCCAGCAGTCCCCCGGGACTAGCATTTCAAGAGACCCAGTACTTC
CDR3aa: CASSPPGLAFQETQYF

v_gene: TRBV30
d_gene: NA
j_gene: TRBJ2-7
abundance: NA
CDR3nt: TGTGCCTGGACCAACACTCCCCAGGGTGGCTACGAGCAGTACTTC
CDR3aa: CAWTNTPQGGYEQYF

v_gene: TRBV6-1
d_gene: NA
j_gene: TRBJ2-1
abundance: NA
CDR3nt: TGTGCCAGCAGTCCCTCGACAGGATCTTACAATGAGCAGTTCTTC
CDR3aa: CASSPSTGSYNEQFF

v_gene: TRBV9
d_gene: TRBD2
j_gene: TRBJ2-3
abundance: NA
CDR3nt: TGTGCCACCTTAGCGGGAGGGTCCCTTTCCACAGATACGCAGTATTTT
CDR3aa: CATLAGGSLSTDTQYF

v_gene: TRBV4-1
d_gene: NA
j_gene: TRBJ2-7
abundance: NA
CDR3nt: TGCGCCAGCAGCCAAGACATGCGCGAGCAGTACTTC
CDR3aa: CASSQDMREQYF

v_gene: TRBV5-1
d_gene: NA
j_gene: TRBJ2-2
abundance: NA
CDR3nt: TGCGCCAGCAGCCCAGCTAGCGCGTCGAACACCGGGGAGCTGTTTTTT
CDR3aa: CASSPASASNTGELFF

v_gene: TRBV19
d_gene: TRBD1
j_gene: TRBJ1-5
abundance: NA
CDR3nt: TGTGCCAGTAGTAGTGGACAGGGTATGGCTTGGCCCCAGCATTTT
CDR3aa: CASSSGQGMAWPQHF

v_gene: TRBV6-5
d_gene: TRBD1
j_gene: TRBJ2-7
abundance: NA
CDR3nt: TGTGCCAGCGGTAGGGACAGTGGTTACGAGCAGTACTTC
CDR3aa: CASGRDSGYEQYF

v_gene: TRBV9
d_gene: NA
j_gene: TRBJ1-1
abundance: NA
CDR3nt: TGTGCCAGCACCCCAGTCAGCACTGAAGCTTTCTTT
CDR3aa: CASTPVSTEAFF

v_gene: TRBV30
d_gene: NA
j_gene: TRBJ1-2
abundance: NA
CDR3nt: TGTGCCTGGAGTTCGGGGGGCGGCTACACCTTC
CDR3aa: CAWSSGGGYTF

v_gene: TRBV6-1
d_gene: NA
j_gene: TRBJ2-7
abundance: few
CDR3nt: TGTGCCAGCAGTGAAGCCGACACTTACGAGCAGTACTTC
CDR3aa: CASSEADTYEQYF

v_gene: TRBV5-6
d_gene: TRBD1
j_gene: TRBJ2-1
abundance: NA
CDR3nt: TGTGCCAGCAGCTTGGTGGGACAGAGCTCCTACAATGAGCAGTTCTTC
CDR3aa: CASSLVGQSSYNEQFF

v_gene: TRBV27
d_gene: TRBD2
j_gene: TRBJ2-7
abundance: NA
CDR3nt: TGTGCCAGCAGTTCTATAGCGGGAGGATACGAGCAGTACTTC
CDR3aa: CASSSIAGGYEQYF

v_gene: TRBV4-3
d_gene: NA
j_gene: TRBJ2-5
abundance: NA
CDR3nt: TGCGCCAGCAGCCGTATAGACAAGTCGCAAGAGACCCAGTACTTC
CDR3aa: CASSRIDKSQETQYF

v_gene: TRBV25-1
d_gene: TRBD2
j_gene: TRBJ2-7
abundance: NA
CDR3nt: TGTGCCAGCAGTGAAGGGGGGGGCGAGCAGTACTTC
CDR3aa: CASSEGGGEQYF

v_gene: TRBV7-2
d_gene: TRBD1
j_gene: TRBJ2-3
abundance: NA
CDR3nt: TGTGCCAGCGTGGGGGACAGGGGAAAAGATACGCAGTATTTT
CDR3aa: CASVGDRGKDTQYF

v_gene: TRBV29-1
d_gene: NA
j_gene: TRBJ1-2
abundance: NA
CDR3nt: TGCAGCGTTGAACCAGGGAAGGCCTATGGCTACACCTTC
CDR3aa: CSVEPGKAYGYTF

v_gene: TRBV6-6
d_gene: NA
j_gene: TRBJ2-5
abundance: NA
CDR3nt: TGTGCCAGCAGTGCGGGACAGCTGCAAGAGACCCAGTACTTC
CDR3aa: CASSAGQLQETQYF

v_gene: TRBV4-3
d_gene: TRBD2
j_gene: TRBJ2-2
abundance: NA
CDR3nt: TGCGCCAGCAGCCAAGAGACAGCGGGAGGACGGGAGCTGTTTTTT
CDR3aa: CASSQETAGGRELFF

v_gene: TRBV9
d_gene: NA
j_gene: TRBJ1-2
abundance: NA
CDR3nt: TGTGCCAGCAGTTCCGGGGGGCAAAACTATGGCTACACCTTC
CDR3aa: CASSSGGQNYGYTF

v_gene: TRBV7-8
d_gene: TRBD1
j_gene: TRBJ2-1
abundance: NA
CDR3nt: TGTGCCAGCAGCGTACCAAACAGGGGAACCTACAATGAGCAGTTCTTC
CDR3aa: CASSVPNRGTYNEQFF

v_gene: TRBV11-2
d_gene: NA
j_gene: TRBJ2-2
abundance: NA
CDR3nt: TGTGCCAGCAACTTACTGTTCACCGGGGAGCTGTTTTTT
CDR3aa: CASNLLFTGELFF

v_gene: TRBV5-6
d_gene: TRBD1
j_gene: TRBJ1-2
abundance: NA
CDR3nt: TGTGCCAGCAGCTGGACAGGGCCCTACTATGGCTACACCTTC
CDR3aa: CASSWTGPYYGYTF

v_gene: TRBV27
d_gene: TRBD2
j_gene: TRBJ2-1
abundance: NA
CDR3nt: TGTGCCAGCAGTTTGGGACTAGCGTACAATGAGCAGTTCTTC
CDR3aa: CASSLGLAYNEQFF

v_gene: TRBV9
d_gene: NA
j_gene: TRBJ2-3
abundance: NA
CDR3nt: TGTGCCAGCAGCGCTCCCCCAATCCACGGGAAGACAGATACGCAGTATTTT
CDR3aa: CASSAPPIHGKTDTQYF

v_gene: TRBV6-5
d_gene: NA
j_gene: TRBJ2-2
abundance: NA
CDR3nt: TGTGCCAGCAGGTATTACACCGGGGAGCTGTTTTTT
CDR3aa: CASRYYTGELFF

v_gene: TRBV30
d_gene: TRBD2
j_gene: TRBJ2-4
abundance: NA
CDR3nt: TGTGCCTGGAGTAGACTAGCGGGAGCCAAAAACATTCAGTACTTC
CDR3aa: CAWSRLAGAKNIQYF

v_gene: TRBV13
d_gene: NA
j_gene: TRBJ2-2
abundance: NA
CDR3nt: TGTGCCAGCAGCTTGGATCTACTAGCGAACACCGGGGAGCTGTTTTTT
CDR3aa: CASSLDLLANTGELFF

v_gene: TRBV27
d_gene: TRBD1
j_gene: TRBJ2-7
abundance: NA
CDR3nt: TGTGCCAGCAGTACACAGGGGTACGAGCAGTACTTC
CDR3aa: CASSTQGYEQYF

v_gene: TRBV9
d_gene: NA
j_gene: TRBJ1-1
abundance: NA
CDR3nt: TGTGCCAGCAGCCCAAATATCAGGGGAACTGAAGCTTTCTTT
CDR3aa: CASSPNIRGTEAFF

v_gene: TRBV30
d_gene: TRBD1
j_gene: TRBJ1-1
abundance: NA
CDR3nt: TGTGCCTGGGCGACAGGGGGTATGAACACTGAAGCTTTCTTT
CDR3aa: CAWATGGMNTEAFF

v_gene: TRBV6-5
d_gene: TRBD2
j_gene: TRBJ2-4
abundance: NA
CDR3nt: TGTGCCACCACAGGACTAGGCAAAAACATTCAGTACTTC
CDR3aa: CATTGLGKNIQYF

v_gene: TRBV18
d_gene: NA
j_gene: TRBJ2-2
abundance: NA
CDR3nt: TGTGCCAGCTCACCATCGGGGGGCCGGGAGCTGTTTTTT
CDR3aa: CASSPSGGRELFF

v_gene: TRBV29-1
d_gene: NA
j_gene: TRBJ1-1
abundance: NA
CDR3nt: TGCAGCGTGAGGGCCGTCGGCACTGAAGCTTTCTTT
CDR3aa: CSVRAVGTEAFF

v_gene: TRBV6-1
d_gene: NA
j_gene: TRBJ1-1
abundance: once
CDR3nt: TGTGCCAGCAGTGATTTTGGCAGTATGAACACTGAAGCTTTCTTT
CDR3aa: CASSDFGSMNTEAFF

v_gene: TRBV5-5
d_gene: NA
j_gene: TRBJ2-5
abundance: NA
CDR3nt: TGTGCCAGCAGCTTGGTCGGGACATCGTACCAAGAGACCCAGTACTTC
CDR3aa: CASSLVGTSYQETQYF

v_gene: TRBV28
d_gene: NA
j_gene: TRBJ2-7
abundance: NA
CDR3nt: TGTGCCAGCAGTTTACAGGGCATAGAGTACTTC
CDR3aa: CASSLQGIEYF

v_gene: TRBV14
d_gene: NA
j_gene: TRBJ2-7
abundance: NA
CDR3nt: TGTGCCAGCAGCCAGGGCCCCTACGAGCAGTACTTC
CDR3aa: CASSQGPYEQYF